The rows below give T cell receptor beta chains drawn from one sample of a study of molecular identifiers for immune sequencing clone quantification. A single record per CDR3 protein comes from TCRdb applying MiXCR to the PCR reads. The table includes about 640,000 distinct CDR3 sequences, 20% detected once. Sequenced: naive CD8+ T cells from blood, with Jurkat cell RNA spiked in. All receptors come from a human donor in good health. Some libraries in this study had Jurkat cell RNA spiked in. The CDR3 runs from the conserved cysteine through the conserved F or W. Fields, in order: J gene, V gene, clone size, D gene, CDR3 DNA, CDR3 protein. The D gene is left open where the match is weak. The listing skips clone size in some rows; elsewhere it reads once, few, many or a size class.

J gene: TRBJ2-1; V gene: TRBV11-2; clone size: few; D gene: NA; CDR3 DNA: TGTGCCAGCAGCTTAATTGGGGTCGATGAGCAGTTCTTC; CDR3 protein: CASSLIGVDEQFF
J gene: TRBJ2-3; V gene: TRBV19; clone size: NA; D gene: TRBD1; CDR3 DNA: TGTGCCAGCAGTATCGGGCAGGGGGTATGCACAGATACGCAGTATTTT; CDR3 protein: CASSIGQGVCTDTQYF
J gene: TRBJ1-5; V gene: TRBV19; clone size: many; D gene: NA; CDR3 DNA: TGTGCCAGTAGTATACTTGGTGACAGCAATCAGCCCCAGCATTTT; CDR3 protein: CASSILGDSNQPQHF
J gene: TRBJ1-5; V gene: TRBV6-5; clone size: many; D gene: NA; CDR3 DNA: TGTGCCAGCAGTTCGGGGACGGTGGGAGATCAGCCCCAGCATTTT; CDR3 protein: CASSSGTVGDQPQHF
J gene: TRBJ1-2; V gene: TRBV7-9; clone size: NA; D gene: NA; CDR3 DNA: TGTGCCAGCAGCCGGGACACGACCGACTATGGCTACACCTTC; CDR3 protein: CASSRDTTDYGYTF
J gene: TRBJ2-2; V gene: TRBV19; clone size: few; D gene: NA; CDR3 DNA: TGTGCCAGTAGTACCGTCGACCCGGGACTGTACACCGGGGAGCTGTTTTTT; CDR3 protein: CASSTVDPGLYTGELFF
J gene: TRBJ2-1; V gene: TRBV3-1; clone size: many; D gene: NA; CDR3 DNA: TGTGCCAGCAGCCATGCCGAGGGCCACACCTACAATGAGCAGTTCTTC; CDR3 protein: CASSHAEGHTYNEQFF
J gene: TRBJ2-1; V gene: TRBV6-2/TRBV6-3; clone size: many; D gene: NA; CDR3 DNA: TGTGCCAGCAGTACCCGCGGGGTGAGCTCCTACAATGAGCAGTTCTTC; CDR3 protein: CASSTRGVSSYNEQFF
J gene: TRBJ2-1; V gene: TRBV10-3; clone size: many; D gene: TRBD2; CDR3 DNA: TGTGCCATCAGTGAGTCTACTAGCGGGAAGAATGAGCAGTTCTTC; CDR3 protein: CAISESTSGKNEQFF
J gene: TRBJ2-2; V gene: TRBV9; clone size: NA; D gene: NA; CDR3 DNA: TGTGCCAGCAGCGTAGACAGGGCCCAAACCGGGGAGCTGTTTTTT; CDR3 protein: CASSVDRAQTGELFF
J gene: TRBJ2-1; V gene: TRBV2; clone size: few; D gene: NA; CDR3 DNA: TGTGCCAGCAGTTCCCCGACAGGCGGGTATTACAATGAGCAGTTCTTC; CDR3 protein: CASSSPTGGYYNEQFF
J gene: TRBJ1-1; V gene: TRBV7-6; clone size: few; D gene: NA; CDR3 DNA: TGTGCCAGCAGAACCGGGTCTGAAGCTTTCTTT; CDR3 protein: CASRTGSEAFF
J gene: TRBJ2-2; V gene: TRBV24-1; clone size: NA; D gene: NA; CDR3 DNA: TGTGCCACCAGTGACTCTTACACCGGGGAGCTGTTTTTT; CDR3 protein: CATSDSYTGELFF
J gene: TRBJ1-2; V gene: TRBV14; clone size: many; D gene: TRBD1; CDR3 DNA: TGTGCCAGCAGCCAAGACGGCAGGGGGCTAGGCTACACCTTC; CDR3 protein: CASSQDGRGLGYTF
J gene: TRBJ2-4; V gene: TRBV29-1; clone size: many; D gene: NA; CDR3 DNA: TGCAGCGTAGTCCAGGTCAACATTCAGTACTTC; CDR3 protein: CSVVQVNIQYF
J gene: TRBJ1-6; V gene: TRBV27; clone size: many; D gene: TRBD1; CDR3 DNA: TGTGCCAGCAGTTGGGGGACAGGGTCTGATTCCCTCCACTTT; CDR3 protein: CASSWGTGSDSLHF
J gene: TRBJ2-1; V gene: TRBV6-5; clone size: once; D gene: NA; CDR3 DNA: TGTGCCAGCGGTTATGGGGTAGCGATTGAGCAGTTCTTC; CDR3 protein: CASGYGVAIEQFF
J gene: TRBJ2-1; V gene: TRBV20-1; clone size: NA; D gene: TRBD2; CDR3 DNA: TGCAGTGCCATGCCTAGCGGGAGCCCTCCCTACAATGAGCAGTTCTTC; CDR3 protein: CSAMPSGSPPYNEQFF
J gene: TRBJ2-6; V gene: TRBV9; clone size: few; D gene: NA; CDR3 DNA: TGTGCCAGCAGCGTAGATGGGGCAGGGCACTCTGGGGCCAACGTCCTGACTTTC; CDR3 protein: CASSVDGAGHSGANVLTF
J gene: TRBJ1-2; V gene: TRBV29-1; clone size: many; D gene: NA; CDR3 DNA: TGCAGCGTTGAAGTACAGGTCTTTTCTTACGGCTACACCTTC; CDR3 protein: CSVEVQVFSYGYTF